This T cell receptor (beta chain) was captured by sequencing in a study of beta chain features in type 1 diabetes. This CDR3 is 19 amino acids long. Germline CDR1 reads SGHRS; CDR2 reads YFSETQ. The ends were cut back, 0 bases at V and 3 bases at J, with 23 bases in the middle. Overall study results and limits: All four CD4+ subsets of Type 1 diabetes patients contained TCRB CDR3s that were moderately but significantly shorter.

To note about this clone: What it binds is not known.

Every bit of the isolated RNA underwent reverse transcription, so sequencing read expressed TCRB transcripts. The study sequenced naive, central memory and regulatory T cell samples to an average of roughly 3.4 million reads. Here immunoSEQ multiplex PCR was the method, and the copy in TCRdb shows in-frame clones only, minus some. The repertoire consists of around 690,000 clones, with about an eighth occurring once and the leading ten covering 0.095% to 0.15%. Sequencing input: naive CD4+ T cells from blood. The chain uses TRBV5-1 and TRBJ2-3; D ambiguous. The sequence came from a man aged 30 to 39 with type 1 diabetes. CDR3: CASSLAQTRTITKTDTQYF. DNA for the CDR3: TGCGCCAGCAGCTTGGCCCAAACGCGGACCATTACCAAAACAGATACGCAGTATTTT. Based on the CDR3 plus reference TRBV5-1 and TRBJ2-3, the full variable domain is KAGVTQTPRYLIKTRGQQVTLSCSPISGHRSVSWYQQTPGQGLQFLFEYFSETQRNKGNFPGRFSGRQFSNSRSEMNVSTLELGDSALYLCASSLAQTRTITKTDTQYFGPGTRLTVL.